This T cell receptor (beta chain) derives from a study of memory CD4+ T cells and cytomegalovirus serostatus. Study as a whole: Donors were healthy Belgian adults, under 10 CMV seropositive and about two dozen seronegative. Broader study findings: Suggested: most of the CMV-linked TCR signature lies in CD4+ memory cells.

As originally analysed: Out-of-frame sequences were removed, leaving 2,204,828 distinct TCRbeta sequences. TCRdb's copy holds only in-frame clones and misses some; the assay was immunoSEQ multiplex PCR. Clone size and V and J calls were adopted from that table, with D and trimming inferred from the DNA. The repertoire has some 73,000 clones, about 78% of them found once; the top ten carry just over 2.5%. Single viable CD3+CD4+CD8-CD45RO+ cells were sorted as the memory CD4+ T cells. The CDR3 length is 11 residues. The V gene lost 1 base and the J gene lost 4 bases, with 2 bases spanning the gap. In germline, CDR1 is SNHLY, CDR2 FYNNEI. Notes on this clone: Its antigen remains unidentified.

The source material was memory CD4+ T cells from blood. The rearrangement joins TRBV2 to TRBJ2-7; D not resolved. The sequence was collected from an adult in good health and CMV-seropositive. CDR3: CASSEGYEQYV. The CDR3 coding sequence is TGTGCCAGCAGTGAAGGGTACGAGCAGTACGTC.